The 28 T cell receptor beta chains in this list originate from one sample, sequenced in a study of beta chain features in type 1 diabetes. Findings and limits, study-wide: TCRB CDR3s from Type 1 diabetes patients were moderately but significantly shorter in all four CD4+ subsets.

All of the isolated RNA was reverse transcribed, so expressed TCRB transcripts were sequenced. The repertoire was sequenced with immunoSEQ multiplex PCR; TCRdb's copy has only in-frame clones and lacks some. This table holds about 230,000 clones, roughly 16% found once. No cognate antigen is known for these TCRs. The material sequenced was naive CD4+ T cells from blood. The origin of the receptors is a man younger than 45 with type 1 diabetes.

The chain employs TRBV29-1 and TRBJ1-1; a possible D gene is TRBD1 (6 bases). V was cut by 0 bases and J by 4 bases, with 12 bases left in between. The CDR3 has 14 residues. CDR1 and CDR2 from the germline V gene are SQVTM and ANQGSEA. The CDR3 protein is CSVEDEGHLTEAFF. The CDR3, as DNA: TGCAGCGTTGAAGACGAGGGACACCTCACTGAAGCTTTCTTT.

This clone was observed a few times. The rearrangement joins TRBV18 to TRBJ2-6, with D tentatively TRBD1 (5 bases). This CDR3 has 16 amino acids. From germline, CDR1 is KGHSH and CDR2 LQKENI. Trimming removed 3 bases at V and 0 bases at J, with 9 bases between. The CDR3 nucleotides are TGTGCCAGCTCACCTGGACACCGCTCTGGGGCCAACGTCCTGACTTTC. Its translation: CASSPGHRSGANVLTF.

The rearrangement uses TRBV5-4 and TRBJ2-1; 10 positions match TRBD2. The trim removed 1 base at V and 2 bases at J, leaving 0 bases unmatched. Germline-derived CDR1 and CDR2 are SGHNT and YYREEE (reference sequence). CDR3 length: 15 amino acids. The CDR3 DNA follows: TGTGCCAGCAGCTTGCTAGCGGGAGCCTACAATGAGCAGTTCTTC. Its translation: CASSLLAGAYNEQFF.

The J gene is TRBJ2-7, the V gene TRBV11-2; TRBD2 is a possible D gene (6 bases). Germline lookup yields CDR1 SGHAT and CDR2 FQNNGV. CDR3 length: 16 residues. Trimming stripped 8 bases from V and 4 bases from J, with 24 bases between. The CDR3 region is CASASGDSTSGYEQYF. The CDR3 bases are TGTGCCAGCGCGAGTGGGGATTCGACTAGTGGGTACGAGCAGTACTTC.

About this clone: Compared with germline, one end of the junction differs, possibly owing to a read error. The rearrangement links TRBV10-3 to TRBJ2-1; D gene unclear. CDR3 length: 11 residues. Per germline, CDR1 ENHRY and CDR2 SYGVKD. The CDR3 here is CAVSADNEQFF. The CDR3 region has the DNA TGTGCCGTCAGCGCAGACAATGAGCAGTTCTTC.

The chain uses TRBV4-1 and TRBJ2-1; D unresolved. Trimming shortened V by 6 bases and J by 0 bases, and 6 bases separated the two germline ends. The CDR3 is made up of 13 amino acids. Germline CDR1 is MGHRA and CDR2 is YSYEKL. The CDR3 loop reads CASRASSYNEQFF. The CDR3, as DNA: TGCGCCAGCAGGGCTAGCTCCTACAATGAGCAGTTCTTC.

This clone was counted only a few times. V usage is TRBV10-3 and J usage is TRBJ2-3; 12 bases align to TRBD2. The germline CDR1 and CDR2 sequences are ENHRY and SYGVKD. CDR3 size: 17 residues. Trimming took 4 bases from V and 1 from J; bases not matched to a gene: 6. CDR3: CAISVRLAGEGTDTQYF. CDR3 sequence (DNA): TGTGCCATCAGTGTGAGACTAGCGGGAGAAGGCACAGATACGCAGTATTTT.

The genes are TRBV14 and TRBJ2-7, with D maybe TRBD2 (6 bases). This CDR3 spans 16 amino acids. The germline V and J ends were trimmed by 6 bases and 2 bases, with 20 bases remaining between them. Looked up from germline, CDR1 is SGHDN and CDR2 is FVKESK. The CDR3 sequence: CASSVWGTSRTYEQYF. The CDR3 nucleotides are TGTGCCAGCAGTGTCTGGGGAACTAGCCGAACCTACGAGCAGTACTTC.

This rearrangement joins TRBV18 to TRBJ2-3; weak D call: TRBD1 (5 bases). V was clipped by 3 bases and J by 1 base, with 5 bases between them. The CDR3 spans 13 residues. Per germline, CDR1 KGHSH and CDR2 LQKENI. CDR3 sequence (DNA): TGTGCCAGCTCACCGACAGGCACAGATACGCAGTATTTT. It encodes CASSPTGTDTQYF.

The chain employs TRBV7-9 and TRBJ2-7; D is ambiguous. V was clipped by 3 bases and J by 5 bases, with 11 bases between them. The V gene's germline CDR1 is SEHNR and CDR2 FQNEAQ (reference sequence). This CDR3 is built from 13 residues. The CDR3, as DNA: TGTGCCAGCAGCTTGGGCAGTTCGCACGAGCAGTACTTC. Translating gives CASSLGSSHEQYF.

The V and J genes are TRBV29-1 and TRBJ1-1; 9 bases fit TRBD1. The CDR3 has 14 residues. V was pared by 6 bases and J by 1 base, with 6 bases of the junction left unmatched. The V gene's germline CDR1 is SQVTM and CDR2 ANQGSEA. Here the CDR3 reads CSVRGQGPNTEAFF. CDR3 DNA sequence: TGCAGCGTGAGGGGACAGGGACCGAACACTGAAGCTTTCTTT.

The rearrangement links TRBV29-1 to TRBJ1-4, with D uncertain. The CDR3 runs 13 residues. V lost 7 bases, J lost 8 bases, and 17 bases lay in between. Germline values: CDR1 SQVTM, CDR2 ANQGSEA. CDR3 in amino acids: CSADGSSGEKLFF. In DNA form, the CDR3 reads TGCAGCGCAGACGGGAGCAGTGGAGAAAAACTGTTTTTT.

The chain employs TRBV7-9 and TRBJ1-4; D uncertain. V was shortened by 1 base and J by 8 bases, with 5 bases between the two germline ends. This CDR3 is built from 12 residues. CDR1 is SEHNR, CDR2 FQNEAQ, per germline (reference sequence). CDR3 DNA sequence: TGTGCCAGCAGCTTAGTAGGGGAAAAACTGTTTTTT. Amino acid sequence: CASSLVGEKLFF.

This clone has more than one count but fewer than ten. V is TRBV4-2 and J is TRBJ2-5; TRBD2 matches 13 bases. The CDR3 has 17 residues. Germline V gene data show CDR1 as LGHNA and CDR2 as YNFKEQ. Trimming at V came to 1 base and at J to 5 bases, leaving 7 bases not matched to a gene. As DNA, the CDR3 is TGTGCCAGCAGCCAAGCCCCGGGACTAGCGGGACTGGAGACCCAGTACTTC. Protein sequence: CASSQAPGLAGLETQYF.

In this sample, this clone turned up many times. The genes are TRBV30 and TRBJ1-2; D not resolved. V was trimmed by 4 bases and J by 0 bases, leaving 6 bases between them. The CDR3 is 12 residues long. The V gene's germline CDR1 is GTSNPN and CDR2 SVGIG (reference sequence). For the CDR3, the DNA is TGTGCCTGGAATCGAGCTAACTATGGCTACACCTTC. It translates to CAWNRANYGYTF.

There are a few counts of this clone. The chain recombines TRBV28 with TRBJ2-7, with 8 bases fitting TRBD1. The V and J ends lost 5 bases and 4 bases, in that order; junction bases with no gene match: 7. The CDR3 contains 14 residues. Germline V gene lookup returns CDR1 MDHEN and CDR2 SYDVKM. As DNA, the CDR3 is TGTGCCAGCAGTACACCGGGACAGGTTTACGAGCAGTACTTC. This translates into CASSTPGQVYEQYF.

This clone was found a few times. The chain links TRBV7-2 to TRBJ2-7; 7 positions agree with TRBD2. The V segment lost 2 bases and the J segment 7 bases; nucleotides outside the gene matches: 11. Germline assignment: CDR1 SGHTA and CDR2 FQGNSA. The CDR3 loop spans 15 amino acids. CDR3 DNA sequence: TGTGCCAGCAGCTTATTGATGGCGGGAGAGGGTGAGCAGTACTTC. Amino acids: CASSLLMAGEGEQYF.

This clone was picked up a small number of times. The chain links TRBV30 to TRBJ2-7; the D gene is possibly TRBD1 (5 bases). Trimming left V 1 base short and J 4 bases short, with 8 bases between. The CDR3 spans 12 residues. Germline V gives CDR1 GTSNPN, CDR2 SVGIG (reference sequence). DNA for the CDR3: TGTGCCTGGAGTGGACAGAGATACGAGCAGTACTTC. Translation: CAWSGQRYEQYF.

J is TRBJ2-1 and V is TRBV4-1; the D gene is possibly TRBD1 (6 bases). The V gene's germline CDR1 is MGHRA and CDR2 YSYEKL. Trimming stripped 4 bases from V and 6 bases from J, with 16 bases between. The CDR3 is made up of 15 amino acids. CDR3 coding DNA: TGCGCCAGCAGCCTGACGGGACAAGTTACCAATGAGCAGTTCTTC. It yields the protein CASSLTGQVTNEQFF.

This rearrangement joins TRBV20-1 to TRBJ2-7; 11 bases match TRBD1. There are 10 residues in the CDR3. CDR1 and CDR2 (germline): DFQATT, SNEGSKA (reference sequence). V shed 6 bases and J 11 bases; nucleotides not matched to a gene: 3. The CDR3: CSARDRGKYF. CDR3 nucleotides: TGCAGTGCCAGGGACAGGGGGAAGTACTTC.

This clone appeared a few times. The rearrangement links TRBV29-1 to TRBJ1-1; the D is unclear. V was clipped by 6 bases and J by 4 bases, with 9 bases between them. This CDR3 contains 11 residues. CDR1 is SQVTM, CDR2 ANQGSEA, per germline. The CDR3 sequence: CSVYRGTEAFF. The CDR3 nucleotides read TGCAGCGTCTACAGAGGCACTGAAGCTTTCTTT.

This clone showed up just a few times. The chain is built from TRBV4-2 and TRBJ2-5; D gene uncertain. Germline values: CDR1 LGHNA, CDR2 YNFKEQ. Trimming stripped 0 bases from V and 5 bases from J, with 7 bases between. The CDR3 consists of 13 residues. Here the CDR3 DNA reads TGTGCCAGCAGCCAAGATCCCCGCGAGACCCAGTACTTC. Translation: CASSQDPRETQYF.

This chain uses TRBV14 with TRBJ1-5, with TRBD1 matching over 8 bases. Germline CDR1 and CDR2: SGHDN and FVKESK. The CDR3 is 16 residues long. The J segment lost 2 bases and the V segment lost 2 bases, leaving 5 bases of the junction unmatched. The CDR3 here is CASSQTDREGNQPQHF. CDR3 sequence (DNA): TGTGCCAGCAGCCAAACGGACAGGGAAGGCAATCAGCCCCAGCATTTT.

This clone was found a few times. The rearrangement links TRBV2 to TRBJ2-3; 9 bases agree with TRBD1. CDR1 is SNHLY, CDR2 FYNNEI, per germline. V lost 4 bases to trimming and J lost 2 bases; unmatched junction nucleotides: 7. The CDR3 contains 16 residues. CDR3 nucleotides: TGTGCCAGCAGTGTCACAGGGGGCCGATACACAGATACGCAGTATTTT. Protein: CASSVTGGRYTDTQYF.

The CDR3 sequence: CSGDGDSSAGSGANVLTF. CDR3 DNA sequence: TGCAGCGGTGACGGGGACAGTAGTGCGGGGTCTGGGGCCAACGTCCTGACTTTC. The V and J genes are TRBV29-1 and TRBJ2-6, with a possible D match to TRBD1 (7 bases). CDR1 is SQVTM, CDR2 ANQGSEA, per germline. V lost 7 bases and J 1 base, leaving 23 bases between the germline ends. The CDR3 contains 18 residues.

A few counts support this clone. The J gene is TRBJ2-3, the V gene TRBV7-2; unclear D gene. The CDR3 length is 13 residues. Trimming removed 1 base from V and 6 bases from J, with 8 bases in between. Germline CDR1 SGHTA, CDR2 FQGNSA. The CDR3 loop is CASSLVAPDTQYF. DNA of the CDR3: TGTGCCAGCAGCTTAGTCGCGCCCGATACGCAGTATTTT.

This clone has a handful of counts. The rearrangement links TRBV7-2 to TRBJ2-3, with 9 bases fitting TRBD2. Germline CDR1 is SGHTA and CDR2 is FQGNSA. The V gene end was trimmed by 5 bases and the J gene end by 6 bases; junction bases not matched to a gene: 9. The CDR3 extends over 15 amino acids. CDR3 nucleotides: TGTGCCAGCAGCCCCTTAGCGGGAGTAGAGGATACGCAGTATTTT. Its translation is CASSPLAGVEDTQYF.

In this sample, this clone turned up a few times. The chain joins TRBV7-9 to TRBJ2-1; D remains unclear. V lost 6 bases, J lost 4 bases, and 13 bases lay in between. Germline V gene sequence: CDR1 SEHNR, CDR2 FQNEAQ (reference sequence). This CDR3 is built from 14 residues. The CDR3 protein is CASRESVPYNEQFF. In DNA, the CDR3 is TGTGCCAGCAGGGAATCGGTTCCGTACAATGAGCAGTTCTTC.